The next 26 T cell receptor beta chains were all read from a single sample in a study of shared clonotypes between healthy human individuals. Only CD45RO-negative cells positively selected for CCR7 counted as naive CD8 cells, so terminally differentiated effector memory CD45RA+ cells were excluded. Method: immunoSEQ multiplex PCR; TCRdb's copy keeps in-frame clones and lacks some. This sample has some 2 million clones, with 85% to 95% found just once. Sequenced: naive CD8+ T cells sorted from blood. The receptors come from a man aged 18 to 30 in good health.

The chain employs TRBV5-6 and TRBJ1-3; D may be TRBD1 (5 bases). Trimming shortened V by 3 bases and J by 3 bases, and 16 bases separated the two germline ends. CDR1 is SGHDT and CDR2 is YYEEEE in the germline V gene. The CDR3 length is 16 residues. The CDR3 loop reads CASSYPGQGGGNTIYF. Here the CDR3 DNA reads TGTGCCAGCAGCTACCCTGGGCAGGGCGGTGGAAACACCATATATTTT.

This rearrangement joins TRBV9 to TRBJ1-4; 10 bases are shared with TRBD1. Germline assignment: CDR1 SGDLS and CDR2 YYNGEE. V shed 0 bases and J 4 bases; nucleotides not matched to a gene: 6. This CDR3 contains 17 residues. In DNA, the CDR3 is TGTGCCAGCAGCGTAGAAGGGGGGACAGGGGTTAATGAAAAACTGTTTTTT. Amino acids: CASSVEGGTGVNEKLFF.

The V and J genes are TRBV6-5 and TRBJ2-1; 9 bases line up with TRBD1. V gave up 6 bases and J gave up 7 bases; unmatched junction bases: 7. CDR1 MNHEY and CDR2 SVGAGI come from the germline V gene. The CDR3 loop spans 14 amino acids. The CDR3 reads CASSPLDRGNEQFF. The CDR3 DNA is TGTGCCAGCAGCCCTCTGGACAGGGGAAATGAGCAGTTCTTC.

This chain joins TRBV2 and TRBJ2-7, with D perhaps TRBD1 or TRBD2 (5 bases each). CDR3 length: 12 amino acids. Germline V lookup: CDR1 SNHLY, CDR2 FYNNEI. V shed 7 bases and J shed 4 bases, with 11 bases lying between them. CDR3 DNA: TGTGCCAGCACCGAGGGGAGTTACGAGCAGTACTTC. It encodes CASTEGSYEQYF. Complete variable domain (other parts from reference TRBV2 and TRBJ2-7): EPEVTQTPSHQVTQMGQEVILRCVPISNHLYFYWYRQILGQKVEFLVSFYNNEISEKSEIFDDQFSVERPDGSNFTLKIRSTKLEDSAMYFCASTEGSYEQYFGPGTRLTVT.

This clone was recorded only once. The CDR3 coding sequence is TGTGCCAGCAGCGCCGGGACAGGGAACGGGGATGGCTACACCTTC. It yields the protein CASSAGTGNGDGYTF. The V call is TRBV9, the J call TRBJ1-2, with 9 bases that match TRBD1. This CDR3 has 15 residues. Germline CDR1 is SGDLS and CDR2 is YYNGEE. Losses at the gene ends were 3 bases for V and 6 bases for J; bases not matched to a gene: 9. The full variable domain, completed using reference TRBV9 and TRBJ1-2, is DSGVTQTPKHLITATGQRVTLRCSPRSGDLSVYWYQQSLDQGLQFLIQYYNGEERAKGNILERFSAQQFPDLHSELNLSSLELGDSALYFCASSAGTGNGDGYTFGSGTRLTVV.

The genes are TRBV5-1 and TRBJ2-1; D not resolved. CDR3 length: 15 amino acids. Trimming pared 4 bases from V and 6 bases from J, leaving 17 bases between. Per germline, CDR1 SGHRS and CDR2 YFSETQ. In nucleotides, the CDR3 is TGCGCCAGCAGCCCAGGTGATCCCCTGGGCAATGAGCAGTTCTTC. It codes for CASSPGDPLGNEQFF.

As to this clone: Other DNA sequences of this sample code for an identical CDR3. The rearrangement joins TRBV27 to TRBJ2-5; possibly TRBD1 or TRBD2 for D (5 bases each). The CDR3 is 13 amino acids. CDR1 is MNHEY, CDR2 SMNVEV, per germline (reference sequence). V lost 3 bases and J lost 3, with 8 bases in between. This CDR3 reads CASSFVGEETQYF. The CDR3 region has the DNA TGTGCCAGCAGTTTCGTGGGGGAAGAGACCCAGTACTTC.

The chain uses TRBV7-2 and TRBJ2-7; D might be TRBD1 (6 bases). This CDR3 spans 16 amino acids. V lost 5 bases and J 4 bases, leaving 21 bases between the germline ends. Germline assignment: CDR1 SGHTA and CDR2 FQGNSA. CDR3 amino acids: CASSHYKQGLKYEQYF. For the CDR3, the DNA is TGTGCCAGCAGCCACTATAAACAGGGATTGAAATACGAGCAGTACTTC.

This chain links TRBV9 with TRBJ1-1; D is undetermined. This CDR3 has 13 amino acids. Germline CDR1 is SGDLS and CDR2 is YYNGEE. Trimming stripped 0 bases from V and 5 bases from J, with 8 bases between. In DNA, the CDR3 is TGTGCCAGCAGCGTAGAGGTCCGGACTGAAGCTTTCTTT. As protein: CASSVEVRTEAFF.

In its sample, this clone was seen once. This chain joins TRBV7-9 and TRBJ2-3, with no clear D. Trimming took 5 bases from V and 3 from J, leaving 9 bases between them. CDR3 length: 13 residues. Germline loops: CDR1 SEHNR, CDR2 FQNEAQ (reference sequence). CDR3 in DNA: TGTGCCAGCAGCCACGGGCCTACAGATACGCAGTATTTT. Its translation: CASSHGPTDTQYF.

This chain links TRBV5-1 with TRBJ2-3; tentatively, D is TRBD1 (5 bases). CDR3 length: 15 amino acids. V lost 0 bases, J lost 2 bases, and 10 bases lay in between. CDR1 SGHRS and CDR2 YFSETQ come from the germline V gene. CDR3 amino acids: CASSLEGVLTDTQYF. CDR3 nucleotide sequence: TGCGCCAGCAGCTTGGAAGGGGTACTCACAGATACGCAGTATTTT.

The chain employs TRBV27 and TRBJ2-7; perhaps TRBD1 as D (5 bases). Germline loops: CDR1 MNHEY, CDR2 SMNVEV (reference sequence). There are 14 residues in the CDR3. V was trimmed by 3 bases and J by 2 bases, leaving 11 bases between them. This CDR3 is CASSFNGAPYEQYF. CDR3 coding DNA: TGTGCCAGCAGTTTTAATGGGGCGCCCTACGAGCAGTACTTC.

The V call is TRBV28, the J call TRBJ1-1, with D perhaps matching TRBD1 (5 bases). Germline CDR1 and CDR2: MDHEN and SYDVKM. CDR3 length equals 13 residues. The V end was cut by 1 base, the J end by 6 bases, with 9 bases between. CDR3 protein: CASSLLGGAEAFF. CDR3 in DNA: TGTGCCAGCAGTTTATTAGGAGGGGCTGAAGCTTTCTTT.

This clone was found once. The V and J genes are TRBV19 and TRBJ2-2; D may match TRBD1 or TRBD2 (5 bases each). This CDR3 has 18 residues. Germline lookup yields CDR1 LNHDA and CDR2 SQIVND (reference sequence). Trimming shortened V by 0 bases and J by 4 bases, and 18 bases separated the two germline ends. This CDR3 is CASSIDLGVHGGTGELFF. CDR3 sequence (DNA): TGTGCCAGTAGTATAGATCTAGGCGTCCATGGGGGCACCGGGGAGCTGTTTTTT.

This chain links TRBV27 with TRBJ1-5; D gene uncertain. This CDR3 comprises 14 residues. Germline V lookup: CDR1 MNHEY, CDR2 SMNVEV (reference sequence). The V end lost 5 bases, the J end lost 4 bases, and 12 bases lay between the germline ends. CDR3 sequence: CASSDFGINQPQHF. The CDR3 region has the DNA TGTGCCAGCAGTGATTTCGGCATTAATCAGCCCCAGCATTTT.

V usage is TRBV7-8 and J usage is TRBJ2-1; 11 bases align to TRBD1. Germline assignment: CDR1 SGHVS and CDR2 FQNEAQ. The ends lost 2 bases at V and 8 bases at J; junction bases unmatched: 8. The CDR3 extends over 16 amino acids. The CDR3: CASSLIVGQGADEQFF. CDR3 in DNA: TGTGCCAGCAGCTTAATAGTAGGACAGGGGGCGGATGAGCAGTTCTTC.

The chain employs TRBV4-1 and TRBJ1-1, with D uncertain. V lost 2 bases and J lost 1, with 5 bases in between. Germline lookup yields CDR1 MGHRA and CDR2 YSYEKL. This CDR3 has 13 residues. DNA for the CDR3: TGCGCCAGCAGCCAACCGGAGAACACTGAAGCTTTCTTT. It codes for CASSQPENTEAFF.

The CDR3 region has the DNA TGTGCCAGCAGCCAAGGACAGGGGGAGGCCTACGAGCAGTACTTC. Translating gives CASSQGQGEAYEQYF. V usage is TRBV11-2 and J usage is TRBJ2-7, with TRBD1 identical over 10 bases. The V and J ends lost 5 bases and 2 bases, in that order; junction bases with no gene match: 6. CDR1 SGHAT and CDR2 FQNNGV come from the germline V gene. This CDR3 has 15 residues.

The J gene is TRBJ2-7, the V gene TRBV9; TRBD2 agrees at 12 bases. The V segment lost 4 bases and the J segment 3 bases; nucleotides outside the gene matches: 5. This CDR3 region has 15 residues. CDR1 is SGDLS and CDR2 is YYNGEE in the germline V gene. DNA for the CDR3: TGTGCCAGCAGCCCCCGACTAGCGGGAGACTACGAGCAGTACTTC. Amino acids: CASSPRLAGDYEQYF.

In DNA form, the CDR3 reads TGTGCCAGCAGCTTCCGGGACATCTACTACGAGCAGTACTTC. Translation gives CASSFRDIYYEQYF. The chain joins TRBV7-9 to TRBJ2-7, with D possibly TRBD1 on 6 matching bases. The length of the CDR3 is 14 residues. V was pared by 3 bases and J by 3 bases, with 12 bases between. Germline V gene data show CDR1 as SEHNR and CDR2 as FQNEAQ (reference sequence).

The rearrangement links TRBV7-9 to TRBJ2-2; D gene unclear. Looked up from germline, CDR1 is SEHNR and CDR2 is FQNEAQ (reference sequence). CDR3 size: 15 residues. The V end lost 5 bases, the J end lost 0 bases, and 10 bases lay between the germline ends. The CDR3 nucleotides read TGTGCCAGCAGCCTCCTGGGCCCGAACACCGGGGAGCTGTTTTTT. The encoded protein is CASSLLGPNTGELFF.

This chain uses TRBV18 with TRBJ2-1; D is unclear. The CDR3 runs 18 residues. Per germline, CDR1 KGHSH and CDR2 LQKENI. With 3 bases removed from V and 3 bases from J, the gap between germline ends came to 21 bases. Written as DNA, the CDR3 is TGTGCCAGCTCACCGGTTTCCAGTACGGTTAATGTCTACAATGAGCAGTTCTTC. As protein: CASSPVSSTVNVYNEQFF.

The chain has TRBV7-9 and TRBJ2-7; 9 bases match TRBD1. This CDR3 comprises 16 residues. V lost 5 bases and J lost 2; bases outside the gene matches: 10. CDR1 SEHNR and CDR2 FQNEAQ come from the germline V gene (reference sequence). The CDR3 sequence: CASSNAGQGTTYEQYF. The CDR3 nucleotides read TGTGCCAGCAGCAACGCGGGACAGGGTACAACCTACGAGCAGTACTTC.

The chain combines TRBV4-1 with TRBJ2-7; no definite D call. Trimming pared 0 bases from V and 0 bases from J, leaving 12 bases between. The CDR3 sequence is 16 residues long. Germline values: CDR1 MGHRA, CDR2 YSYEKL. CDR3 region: CASSQDGSGYSYEQYF. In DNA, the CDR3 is TGCGCCAGCAGCCAAGATGGTTCCGGGTACTCCTACGAGCAGTACTTC.

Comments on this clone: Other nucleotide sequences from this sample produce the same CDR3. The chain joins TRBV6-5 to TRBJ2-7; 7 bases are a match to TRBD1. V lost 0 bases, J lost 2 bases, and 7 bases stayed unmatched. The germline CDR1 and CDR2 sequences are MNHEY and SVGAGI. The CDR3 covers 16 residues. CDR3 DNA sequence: TGTGCCAGCAGTTACTCGACAGGACAGGTGACCTACGAGCAGTACTTC. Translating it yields CASSYSTGQVTYEQYF.

CDR3 residues: CASSEGSGRASDEQFF. In DNA form, the CDR3 reads TGCGCCAGCAGTGAGGGTAGCGGGAGGGCCTCGGATGAGCAGTTCTTC. The rearrangement joins TRBV10-1 to TRBJ2-1; TRBD2 agrees at 11 bases. Germline values: CDR1 WNHNN, CDR2 SYGVQD (reference sequence). V gave up 2 bases and J gave up 8 bases; unmatched junction bases: 8. The CDR3 extends over 16 amino acids.